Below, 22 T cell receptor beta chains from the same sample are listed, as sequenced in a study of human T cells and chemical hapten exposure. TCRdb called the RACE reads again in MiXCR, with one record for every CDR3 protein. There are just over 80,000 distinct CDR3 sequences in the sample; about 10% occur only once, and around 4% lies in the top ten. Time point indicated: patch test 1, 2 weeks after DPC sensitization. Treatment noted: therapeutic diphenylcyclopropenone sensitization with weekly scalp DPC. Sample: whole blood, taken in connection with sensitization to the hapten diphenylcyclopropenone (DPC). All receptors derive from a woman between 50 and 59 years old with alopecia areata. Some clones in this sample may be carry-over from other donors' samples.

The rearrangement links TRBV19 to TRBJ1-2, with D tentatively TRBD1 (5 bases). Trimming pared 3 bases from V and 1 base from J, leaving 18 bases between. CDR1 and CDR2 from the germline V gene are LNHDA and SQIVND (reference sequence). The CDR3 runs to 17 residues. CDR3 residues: CASSIPGTGIRNYGYTF. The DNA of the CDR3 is TGTGCCAGTAGTATCCCAGGGACGGGAATTCGTAACTATGGCTACACCTTC.

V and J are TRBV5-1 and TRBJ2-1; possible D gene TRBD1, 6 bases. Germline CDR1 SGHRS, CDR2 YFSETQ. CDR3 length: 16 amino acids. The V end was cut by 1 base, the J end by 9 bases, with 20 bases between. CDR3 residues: CASSLTPGQLYVEQFF. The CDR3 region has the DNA TGCGCCAGCAGCTTGACTCCGGGACAACTTTACGTTGAGCAGTTCTTC.

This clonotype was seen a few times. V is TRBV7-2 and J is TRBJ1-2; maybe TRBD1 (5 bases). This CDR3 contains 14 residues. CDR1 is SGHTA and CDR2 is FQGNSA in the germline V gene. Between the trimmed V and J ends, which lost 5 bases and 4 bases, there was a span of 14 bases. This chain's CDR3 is CASSPTGTGYGYTF. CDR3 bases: TGTGCCAGCAGCCCCACCGGGACGGGCTATGGCTACACCTTC.

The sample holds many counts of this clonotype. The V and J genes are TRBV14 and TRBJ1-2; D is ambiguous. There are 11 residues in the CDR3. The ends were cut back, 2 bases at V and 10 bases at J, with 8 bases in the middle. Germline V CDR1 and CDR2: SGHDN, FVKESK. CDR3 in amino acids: CASSQFFSYTF. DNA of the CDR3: TGTGCCAGCAGCCAATTTTTTTCCTACACCTTC.

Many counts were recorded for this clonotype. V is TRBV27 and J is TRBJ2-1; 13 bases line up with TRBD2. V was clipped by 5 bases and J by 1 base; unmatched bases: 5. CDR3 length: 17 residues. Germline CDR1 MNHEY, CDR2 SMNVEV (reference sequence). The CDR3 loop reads CASSPRTSGRSYNEQFF. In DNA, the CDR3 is TGTGCCAGCAGTCCCCGGACTAGCGGGAGATCCTACAATGAGCAGTTCTTC.

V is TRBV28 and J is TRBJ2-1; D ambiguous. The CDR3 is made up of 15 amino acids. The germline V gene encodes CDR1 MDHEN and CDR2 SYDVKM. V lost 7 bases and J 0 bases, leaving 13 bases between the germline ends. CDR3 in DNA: TGTGCCAGCAAAGTCCTACGAAGCTCCTACAATGAGCAGTTCTTC. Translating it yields CASKVLRSSYNEQFF.

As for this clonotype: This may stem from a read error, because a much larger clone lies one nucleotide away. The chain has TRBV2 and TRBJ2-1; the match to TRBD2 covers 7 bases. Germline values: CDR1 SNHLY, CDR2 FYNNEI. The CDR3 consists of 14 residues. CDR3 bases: TGTGCGACAGCCCGGGCTAGCGGTTACAATGAGCAGTTCTTC. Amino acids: CATARASGYNEQFF. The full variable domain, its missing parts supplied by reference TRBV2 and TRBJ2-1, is EPEVTQTPSHQVTQMGQEVILRCVPISNHLYFYWYRQILGQKVEFLVSFYNNEISEKSEIFDDQFSVERPDGSNFTLKIRSTKLEDSAMYFCATARASGYNEQFFGPGTRLTVL.

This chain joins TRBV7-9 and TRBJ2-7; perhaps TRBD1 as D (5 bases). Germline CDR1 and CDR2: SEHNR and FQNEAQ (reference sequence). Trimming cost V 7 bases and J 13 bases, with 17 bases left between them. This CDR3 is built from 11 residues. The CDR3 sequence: CASTPLHGAYF. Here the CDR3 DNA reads TGTGCCAGCACCCCCCTCCATGGGGCCTACTTC.

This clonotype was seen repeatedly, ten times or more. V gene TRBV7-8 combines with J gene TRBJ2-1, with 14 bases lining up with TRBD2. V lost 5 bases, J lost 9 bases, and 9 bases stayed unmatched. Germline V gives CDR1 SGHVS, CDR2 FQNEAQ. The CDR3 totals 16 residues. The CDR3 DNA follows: TGTGCCAGCAGCCCTAAGACTAGCGGGGGGGCGGGTGAGCAGTTCTTC. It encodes CASSPKTSGGAGEQFF.

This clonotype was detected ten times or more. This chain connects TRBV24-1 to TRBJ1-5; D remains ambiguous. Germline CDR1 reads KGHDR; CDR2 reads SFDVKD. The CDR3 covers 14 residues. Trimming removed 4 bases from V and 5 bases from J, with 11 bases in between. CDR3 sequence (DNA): TGTGCCACCAGTGACACATCTGGTTATCAGCCCCAGCATTTT. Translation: CATSDTSGYQPQHF.

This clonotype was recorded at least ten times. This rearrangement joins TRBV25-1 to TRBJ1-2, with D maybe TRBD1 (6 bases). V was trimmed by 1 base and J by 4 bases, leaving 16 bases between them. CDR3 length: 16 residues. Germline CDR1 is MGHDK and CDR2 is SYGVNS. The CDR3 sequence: CASSESARDTTYGYTF. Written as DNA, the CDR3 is TGTGCCAGCAGTGAATCCGCGCGGGACACCACCTATGGCTACACCTTC.

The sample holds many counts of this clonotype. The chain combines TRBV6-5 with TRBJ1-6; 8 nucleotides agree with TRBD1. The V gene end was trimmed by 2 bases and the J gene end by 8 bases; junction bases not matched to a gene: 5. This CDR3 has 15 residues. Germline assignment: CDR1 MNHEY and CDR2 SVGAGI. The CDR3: CASSYVTGEDSPLHF. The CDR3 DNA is TGTGCCAGCAGTTACGTGACAGGGGAGGATTCACCCCTCCACTTT.

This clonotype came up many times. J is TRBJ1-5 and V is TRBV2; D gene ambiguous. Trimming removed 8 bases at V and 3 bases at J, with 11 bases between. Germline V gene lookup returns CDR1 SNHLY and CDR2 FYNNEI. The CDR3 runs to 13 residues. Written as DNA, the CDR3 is TGTGCCAGCGTTATGACCGCCAATCAGCCCCAGCATTTT. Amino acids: CASVMTANQPQHF.

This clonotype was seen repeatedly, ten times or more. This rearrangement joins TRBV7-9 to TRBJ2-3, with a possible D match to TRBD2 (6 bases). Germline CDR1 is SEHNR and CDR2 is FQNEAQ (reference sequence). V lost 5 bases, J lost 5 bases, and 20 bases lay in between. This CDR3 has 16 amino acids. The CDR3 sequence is CASSPGGKGRGDTQYF. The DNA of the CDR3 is TGTGCCAGCAGCCCTGGGGGGAAGGGACGTGGAGATACGCAGTATTTT.

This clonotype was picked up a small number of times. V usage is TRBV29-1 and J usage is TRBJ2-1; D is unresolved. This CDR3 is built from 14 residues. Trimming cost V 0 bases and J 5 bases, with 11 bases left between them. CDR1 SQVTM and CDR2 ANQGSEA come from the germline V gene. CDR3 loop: CSVEDPPENNEQFF. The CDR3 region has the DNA TGCAGCGTTGAAGATCCACCAGAAAACAATGAGCAGTTCTTC.

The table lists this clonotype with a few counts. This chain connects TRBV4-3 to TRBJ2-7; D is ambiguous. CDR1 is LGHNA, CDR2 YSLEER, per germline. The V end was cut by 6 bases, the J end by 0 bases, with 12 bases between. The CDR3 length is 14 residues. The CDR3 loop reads CASSSTASSYEQYF. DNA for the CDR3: TGCGCCAGCAGTAGTACAGCCAGCTCCTACGAGCAGTACTTC.

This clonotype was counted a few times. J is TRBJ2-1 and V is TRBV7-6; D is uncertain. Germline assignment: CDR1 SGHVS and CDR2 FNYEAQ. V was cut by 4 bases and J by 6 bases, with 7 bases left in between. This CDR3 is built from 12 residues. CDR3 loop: CASSSTPNEQFF. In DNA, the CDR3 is TGTGCCAGCAGCTCGACCCCCAATGAGCAGTTCTTC.

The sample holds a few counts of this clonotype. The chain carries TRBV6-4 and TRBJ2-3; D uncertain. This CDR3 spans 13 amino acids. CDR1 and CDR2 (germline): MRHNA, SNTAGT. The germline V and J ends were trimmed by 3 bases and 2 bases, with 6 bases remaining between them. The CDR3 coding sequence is TGTGCCAGCAGTGAACAGAACACAGATACGCAGTATTTT. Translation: CASSEQNTDTQYF.

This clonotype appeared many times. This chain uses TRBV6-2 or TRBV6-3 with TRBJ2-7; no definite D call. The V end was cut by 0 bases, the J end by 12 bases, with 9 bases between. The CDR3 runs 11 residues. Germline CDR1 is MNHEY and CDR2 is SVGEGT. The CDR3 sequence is CASSYSTQRYF. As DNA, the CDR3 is TGTGCCAGCAGTTACTCGACCCAGCGGTACTTC.

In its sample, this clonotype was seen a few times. The DNA of the CDR3 is TGTGCCAGCAGCCCGTTCCGGGACGCGCTGTCCTACGAGCAGTACTTC. Amino acids: CASSPFRDALSYEQYF. The gene calls are TRBV7-2 and TRBJ2-7, with D possibly being TRBD1 or TRBD2 (5 bases each). The germline V and J ends were trimmed by 5 bases and 1 base, with 18 bases remaining between them. The CDR3 is made up of 16 amino acids. CDR1 is SGHTA, CDR2 FQGNSA, per germline.

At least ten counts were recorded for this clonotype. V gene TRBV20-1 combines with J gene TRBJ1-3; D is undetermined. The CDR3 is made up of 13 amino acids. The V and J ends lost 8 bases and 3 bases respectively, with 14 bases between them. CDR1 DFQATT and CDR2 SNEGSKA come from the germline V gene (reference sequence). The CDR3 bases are TGCAGTCTCGAACCGGACCTTGGAAACACCATATATTTT. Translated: CSLEPDLGNTIYF.

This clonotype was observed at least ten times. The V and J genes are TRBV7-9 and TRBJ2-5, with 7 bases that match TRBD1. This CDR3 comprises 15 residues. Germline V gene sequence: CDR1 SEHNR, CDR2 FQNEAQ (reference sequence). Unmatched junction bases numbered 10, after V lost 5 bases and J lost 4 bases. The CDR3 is CASSRRQGSRETQYF. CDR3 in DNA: TGTGCCAGCAGCCGACGACAGGGATCGCGAGAGACCCAGTACTTC.